The 3 T cell receptor beta chains below all came from one sample that was sequenced in a study of T cells in Graves' hyperthyroidism and ophthalmopathy. The TCR beta CDR3 regions underwent amplification using RNA transcripts as the source. The HTBI primer set served for first-round RT-PCR of the TCR CDR3. TCRdb reprocessed the multiplex PCR reads via MiXCR and lists one record per CDR3 protein. This table holds 400,000 to 500,000 distinct CDR3 sequences, roughly 15% found once. The sequenced sample consisted of blood. The receptor source for this set is a man aged 18 to 30 with Graves' ophthalmopathy.

The gene calls are TRBV10-3 and TRBJ2-3; D possibly corresponds to TRBD2 (6 bases). This CDR3 spans 16 amino acids. Germline V CDR1 and CDR2: ENHRY, SYGVKD. The ends were cut back, 5 bases at V and 2 bases at J, with 17 bases in the middle. Written as DNA, the CDR3 is TGTGCCATCAGTCGGGGGAGGAGCCAAGACACAGATACGCAGTATTTT. It yields the protein CAISRGRSQDTDTQYF.

The sample holds many counts of this clonotype. This rearrangement joins TRBV20-1 to TRBJ2-1; 12 bases match TRBD2. Losses at the gene ends were 4 bases for V and 3 bases for J; bases not matched to a gene: 13. The CDR3 runs to 18 residues. Germline V gene sequence: CDR1 DFQATT, CDR2 SNEGSKA (reference sequence). CDR3 nucleotides: TGCAGTGCTACCGGGCCCCTAGCGGGAGGGCCTCTCTACAATGAGCAGTTCTTC. This gives the protein CSATGPLAGGPLYNEQFF.

This clonotype was seen many times. The chain recombines TRBV20-1 with TRBJ2-5; D gene ambiguous. Germline V gives CDR1 DFQATT, CDR2 SNEGSKA (reference sequence). There are 13 residues in the CDR3. The DNA of the CDR3 is TGCAGCGCTGGCTACGGTGCACAAGAGACCCAGTACTTC. Protein product: CSAGYGAQETQYF.